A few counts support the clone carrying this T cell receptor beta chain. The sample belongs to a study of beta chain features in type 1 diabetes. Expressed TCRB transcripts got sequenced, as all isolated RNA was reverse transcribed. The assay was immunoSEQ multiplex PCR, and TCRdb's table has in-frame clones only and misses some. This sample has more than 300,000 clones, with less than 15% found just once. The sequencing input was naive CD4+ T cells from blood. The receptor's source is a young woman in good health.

CDR3 bases: TGTGCCAGCACGCTTAGACTAGCGGGCAGCACAGATACGCAGTATTTT. It is translated as CASTLRLAGSTDTQYF. This chain links TRBV7-8 with TRBJ2-3, with 10 bases fitting TRBD2. This CDR3 is 16 amino acids long. J gave up 0 bases and V 7 bases, and 7 bases lay outside the gene matches. Germline V lookup: CDR1 SGHVS, CDR2 FQNEAQ.